A selection of T cell receptor beta chains follows, all from one sample in a study of CD8+ T cells in alopecia areata. Profiled with immunoSEQ multiplex PCR; TCRdb holds only in-frame clones, not every one. The sample holds about 250,000 clones, around 67% seen once. The material was CD4+ T cells sorted from blood, obtained at week 0. These receptors originate from a human donor with alopecia areata. The CDR3 runs from the conserved cysteine through the conserved F or W. The D gene is left open where the match is weak. The size of a clone is reported for some rows only, either as once, few or many, or as a class for expanded clones.

TRBV30	-	-	TRBJ2-5	TGTGCCTGGAGTGTTGAGGGAGCAGGGACCCAGTACTTC	CAWSVEGAGTQYF
TRBV30	-	-	TRBJ1-2	TGTGCCTGGATCCAAAGGGGCATTGGCTATGGCTACACCTTC	CAWIQRGIGYGYTF
TRBV20-1	TRBD1	-	TRBJ2-1	TGCAGTGCTGAAGGGGGCGATGAGCAGTTCTTC	CSAEGGDEQFF
TRBV12-5	-	-	TRBJ2-7	TGTGCTAGTGGCACTGACAGGTCGTGGAACGAGCAGTACTTC	CASGTDRSWNEQYF
TRBV25-1	-	-	TRBJ1-1	TGTGCCAGCAGTGCTCGGGACCAAGCTTTCTTT	CASSARDQAFF
TRBV29-1	-	-	TRBJ2-3	TGCAGCGTTGATGGCAGGGCTAGCACAGATACGCAGTATTTT	CSVDGRASTDTQYF
TRBV28	-	-	TRBJ2-7	TGTGCCAGCACCACGAGGGCCCTCTCCTACGAGCAGTACTTC	CASTTRALSYEQYF
TRBV29-1	TRBD1	-	TRBJ2-2	TGCAGCGTTGGGGGGACAGTGAACACCGGGGAGCTGTTTTTT	CSVGGTVNTGELFF
TRBV29-1	-	few	TRBJ2-5	TGCAGCGTGGCCAGGGGATCGGAGACCCAGTACTTC	CSVARGSETQYF
TRBV5-1	TRBD1	-	TRBJ1-3	TGCGCCAGCAGCCTACCGGGACAGGGAAACACCATATATTTT	CASSLPGQGNTIYF
TRBV4-2	TRBD2	-	TRBJ2-3	TGTGCCAGCAGCCAAGCACCGGGGGGGAGTAGCACAGATACGCAGTATTTT	CASSQAPGGSSTDTQYF
TRBV4-1	-	-	TRBJ2-5	TGCGCCAGCAGCCAAGTCCCGACTCACCAAGAGACCCAGTACTTC	CASSQVPTHQETQYF
TRBV20-1	-	-	TRBJ2-7	TGCAGTGCCAGGGACCAAAGCGAGCAGTACTTC	CSARDQSEQYF
TRBV9	-	-	TRBJ2-3	TGTGCCAGCAGCGTAGGGGGCACAGATACGCAGTATTTT	CASSVGGTDTQYF
TRBV7-9	TRBD1	-	TRBJ2-3	TGTGCCAGCAGCCCACTCGGACAGGGTGAATCAGATACGCAGTATTTT	CASSPLGQGESDTQYF
TRBV30	TRBD1	-	TRBJ2-7	TGTGCCTGGAGTGAAGTTGGGACAGGGGGCGGCGAGCAGTACTTC	CAWSEVGTGGGEQYF
TRBV9	-	-	TRBJ1-1	TGTGCCAGCAGCGTAGACCGCCACACTGAAGCTTTCTTT	CASSVDRHTEAFF
TRBV5-4	TRBD1	-	TRBJ2-7	TGTGCCAGCAGAAGTGGACAGGACCTAAACGAGCAGTACTTC	CASRSGQDLNEQYF
TRBV5-6	TRBD1	-	TRBJ2-5	TGTGCCAGCAGCTTCCTGGGACAGGGGGTTCAGGAGACCCAGTACTTC	CASSFLGQGVQETQYF
TRBV5-1	-	-	TRBJ2-7	TGCGCCAGCAGCCAGACAGGTACCTACGAGCAGTACTTC	CASSQTGTYEQYF
TRBV6-6	-	few	TRBJ2-7	TGTGCCAGCAGATCCGACAGTGTATACTACGAGCAGTACTTC	CASRSDSVYYEQYF
TRBV5-1	-	-	TRBJ2-3	TGCGCCAGCAGCTTGGAATGGGGGATAGGAGATACGCAGTATTTT	CASSLEWGIGDTQYF